This T cell receptor beta chain originates from a study of technical replicates of blood from a few donors. Germline-derived CDR1 and CDR2 are MDHEN and SYDVKM. The length of the CDR3 is 14 residues. Trimming removed 1 base at V and 6 bases at J, with 9 bases between. Produced via immunoSEQ multiplex PCR; TCRdb's table is partial and in-frame only. Seen here are fewer than 15,000 clones, roughly 94% observed once, and the top ten hold 7.4%. This chain uses TRBV28 with TRBJ1-4, with D maybe TRBD1 (5 bases). The clonotype was recovered from a human donor in good health. Sequenced material: PBMCs. CDR3 residues: CASSLLDSHEKLFF. The CDR3 DNA sequence: TGTGCCAGCAGTTTATTAGACAGTCATGAAAAACTGTTTTTT. The full variable domain, its missing parts supplied by reference TRBV28 and TRBJ1-4, is DVKVTQSSRYLVKRTGEKVFLECVQDMDHENMFWYRQDPGLGLRLIYFSYDVKMKEKGDIPEGYSVSREKKERFSLILESASTNQTSMYLCASSLLDSHEKLFFGSGTQLSVL.